Sequencing of this TCR beta chain was carried out in a study of T cell repertoires in cytomegalovirus infection. In regard to this clonotype: Its specificity is unknown.

Using its own MiXCR run on the reads, TCRdb lists one record per CDR3 protein. The sample includes some 900,000 distinct CDR3 sequences, 30% to 35% of them seen just once. Germline V gene data show CDR1 as MNHEY and CDR2 as SVGEGT. The CDR3 has 15 residues. Trimming shortened V by 7 bases and J by 4 bases, and 14 bases separated the two germline ends. The genes are TRBV6-2 or TRBV6-3 and TRBJ1-6, with D hard to call. The sequencing used cultured CD8+ T cells from PBMCs, collected from culture after CMV antigen stimulation. The sequence was collected from a human donor in good health (CMV status not recorded). Some clones in this sample may be carry-over from other donors' samples. The CDR3 loop is CASTLRREYNSPLHF. Written as DNA, the CDR3 is TGTGCCAGCACCCTAAGAAGAGAGTATAATTCACCCCTCCACTTT.